This T cell receptor (beta chain) stems from a study of cytomegalovirus exposure and HLA in healthy donors. Study overall: Membership in the Caucasian-associated ancestry cluster was found for 81% of around 380 genotyped donors. Study-wide findings and caveats: TCR beta sequences reportedly predicted most subjects' HLA-A and HLA-B alleles accurately. With later analysis, a missense DCLRE1C variant became linked to TCR beta V- and J-gene trimming.

Details on this clone: Antigen specificity is unknown.

PCR involved 60 Vbeta and 13 Jbeta primers. Assay used: immunoSEQ multiplex PCR; TCRdb lists only in-frame clones, some missing. The sample holds fewer than 90,000 clones, approximately 77% seen once. CDR1 and CDR2 from the germline V gene are GTSNPN and SVGIG (reference sequence). There are 15 residues in the CDR3. V lost 2 bases, J lost 7 bases, and 9 bases stayed unmatched. What was sequenced was PBMCs. The clonotype comes from a man aged 25-45 years in good health and CMV-seronegative. The chain uses TRBV30 and TRBJ1-5; 9 bases are shared with TRBD1. This CDR3 reads CAWSTLTGGGQPQHF. Here the CDR3 DNA reads TGTGCCTGGAGTACCCTGACAGGGGGAGGGCAGCCCCAGCATTTT.